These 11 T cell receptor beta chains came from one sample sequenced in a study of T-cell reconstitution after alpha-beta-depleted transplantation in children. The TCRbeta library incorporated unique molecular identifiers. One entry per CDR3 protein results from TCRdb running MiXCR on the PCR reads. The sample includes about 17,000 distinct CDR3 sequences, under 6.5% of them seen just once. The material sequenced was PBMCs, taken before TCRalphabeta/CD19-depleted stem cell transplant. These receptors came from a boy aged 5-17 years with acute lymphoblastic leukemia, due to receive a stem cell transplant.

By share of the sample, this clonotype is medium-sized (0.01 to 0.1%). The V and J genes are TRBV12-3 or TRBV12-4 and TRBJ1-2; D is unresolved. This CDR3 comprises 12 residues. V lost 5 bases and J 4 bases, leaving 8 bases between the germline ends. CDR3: CASSVDGYGYTF. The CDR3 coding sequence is TGTGCCAGCAGTGTGGACGGCTATGGCTACACCTTC.

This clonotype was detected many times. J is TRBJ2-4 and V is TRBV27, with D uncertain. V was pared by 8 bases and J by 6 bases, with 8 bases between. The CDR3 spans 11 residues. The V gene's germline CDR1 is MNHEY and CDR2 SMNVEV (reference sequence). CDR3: CASRKVNIQYF. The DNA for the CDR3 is TGTGCCAGCCGAAAAGTAAACATTCAGTACTTC.

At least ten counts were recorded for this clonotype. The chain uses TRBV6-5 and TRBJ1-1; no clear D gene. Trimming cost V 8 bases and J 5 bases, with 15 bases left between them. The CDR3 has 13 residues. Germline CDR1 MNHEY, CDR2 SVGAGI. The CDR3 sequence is CASLSPGSTEAFF. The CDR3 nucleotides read TGTGCCAGCCTATCGCCAGGAAGTACTGAAGCTTTCTTT.

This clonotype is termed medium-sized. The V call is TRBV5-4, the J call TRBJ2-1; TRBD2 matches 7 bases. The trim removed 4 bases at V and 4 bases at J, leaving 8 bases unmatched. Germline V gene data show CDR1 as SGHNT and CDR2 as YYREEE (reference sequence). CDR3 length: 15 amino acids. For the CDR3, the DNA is TGTGCCAGCAGCCCAGCGGGGATCGGTTACAATGAGCAGTTCTTC. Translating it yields CASSPAGIGYNEQFF.

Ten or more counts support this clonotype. CDR3 bases: TGTGCCAGCACCGAGGGGCTGGGACAGGGATCCTACACCTTC. This sequence encodes CASTEGLGQGSYTF. The chain carries TRBV6-5 and TRBJ1-2; 9 bases are a match to TRBD1. The CDR3 has 14 residues. CDR1 is MNHEY and CDR2 is SVGAGI in the germline V gene. J lost 10 bases, V lost 7 bases, and 13 bases had no gene match.

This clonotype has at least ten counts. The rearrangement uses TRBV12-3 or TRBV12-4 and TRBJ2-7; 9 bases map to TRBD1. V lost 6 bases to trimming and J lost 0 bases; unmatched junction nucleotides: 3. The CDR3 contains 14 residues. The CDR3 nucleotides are TGTGCCAGCAGCTGGACAGGGGTCTCCTACGAGCAGTACTTC. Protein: CASSWTGVSYEQYF.

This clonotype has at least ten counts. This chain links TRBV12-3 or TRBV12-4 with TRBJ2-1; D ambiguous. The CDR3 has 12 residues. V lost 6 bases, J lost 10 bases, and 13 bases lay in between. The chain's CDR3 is CASSNIFGEQFF. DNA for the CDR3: TGTGCCAGCAGCAACATTTTTGGGGAGCAGTTCTTC.

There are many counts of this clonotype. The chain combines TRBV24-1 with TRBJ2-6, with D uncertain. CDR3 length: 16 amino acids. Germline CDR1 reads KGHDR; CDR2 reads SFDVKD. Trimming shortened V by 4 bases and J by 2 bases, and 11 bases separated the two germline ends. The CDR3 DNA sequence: TGTGCCACCAGTGAAGTAATACCCACTGGGGCCAACGTCCTGACTTTC. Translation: CATSEVIPTGANVLTF.

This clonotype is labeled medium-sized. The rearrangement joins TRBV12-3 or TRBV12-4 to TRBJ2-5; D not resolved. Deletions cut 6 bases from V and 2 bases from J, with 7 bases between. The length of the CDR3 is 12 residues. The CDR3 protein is CASRGFQETQYF. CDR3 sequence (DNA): TGTGCCAGCAGGGGGTTTCAAGAGACCCAGTACTTC.

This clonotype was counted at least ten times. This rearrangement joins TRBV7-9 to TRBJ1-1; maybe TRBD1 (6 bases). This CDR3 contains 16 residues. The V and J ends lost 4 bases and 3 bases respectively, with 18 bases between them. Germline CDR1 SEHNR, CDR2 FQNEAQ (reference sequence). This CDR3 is CASSSTNDRTYTEAFF. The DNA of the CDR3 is TGTGCCAGCAGCTCCACCAACGACAGGACATACACTGAAGCTTTCTTT.

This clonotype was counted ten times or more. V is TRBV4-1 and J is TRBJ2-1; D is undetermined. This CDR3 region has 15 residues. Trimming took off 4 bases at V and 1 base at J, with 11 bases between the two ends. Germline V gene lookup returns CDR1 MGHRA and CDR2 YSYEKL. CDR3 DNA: TGCGCCAGCAGCCCCTCAAGCCATTCCTACAATGAGCAGTTCTTC. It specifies CASSPSSHSYNEQFF.